Presented here are 31 T cell receptor beta chains from one specimen sequenced in a study of T cells in Graves' hyperthyroidism and ophthalmopathy. Amplification of TCR beta CDR3 regions was performed using RNA transcripts as template. HTBI primers were the set used in a first-round RT-PCR of the TCR CDR3. One entry per CDR3 protein, called by TCRdb with MiXCR from the multiplex PCR reads. Of about 350,000 distinct CDR3 sequences in the sample, 13% to 15% were seen once. The sample taken for sequencing was blood. These receptors were taken from a woman aged 55-70 years with Graves' ophthalmopathy.

This clonotype was seen repeatedly, ten times or more. The rearrangement joins TRBV28 to TRBJ2-7, with D unclear. This CDR3 region has 14 residues. Looked up from germline, CDR1 is MDHEN and CDR2 is SYDVKM. V was trimmed by 5 bases and J by 2 bases, leaving 13 bases between them. The CDR3 nucleotides read TGTGCCAGCAGTCCCCGAAGGGCCACCTACGAGCAGTACTTC. It specifies CASSPRRATYEQYF.

The chain employs TRBV2 and TRBJ2-7, with D possibly being TRBD1 or TRBD2 (5 bases each). The CDR3 covers 13 residues. Germline V gene data show CDR1 as SNHLY and CDR2 as FYNNEI. Trimming left V 8 bases short and J 2 bases short, with 13 bases between. For the CDR3, the DNA is TGTGCCAGCCTCCGGGACGGAGCCTACGAGCAGTACTTC. It codes for CASLRDGAYEQYF.

This clonotype came up many times. The genes are TRBV2 and TRBJ2-2, with D perhaps TRBD1 (7 bases). The length of the CDR3 is 15 residues. V gave up 11 bases and J gave up 3 bases, with 19 bases separating them. Germline V gives CDR1 SNHLY, CDR2 FYNNEI. Here the CDR3 reads CASSRDREDTGELFF. The CDR3 nucleotides are TGTGCCTCATCGCGAGACAGGGAGGACACCGGGGAGCTGTTTTTT.

This clonotype was observed at least ten times. The J gene is TRBJ1-5, the V gene TRBV7-9, with D hard to call. Trimming left V 3 bases short and J 7 bases short, with 7 bases between. From germline, CDR1 is SEHNR and CDR2 FQNEAQ (reference sequence). This CDR3 spans 12 amino acids. The CDR3 DNA sequence: TGTGCCAGCAGCTTGGGTCAACAGCCCCAGCATTTT. This codes for CASSLGQQPQHF.

This clonotype has a count of ten or more. V is TRBV11-2 and J is TRBJ1-2, with 8 bases identical to TRBD1. This CDR3 spans 14 amino acids. Looked up from germline, CDR1 is SGHAT and CDR2 is FQNNGV. V dropped 7 bases and J dropped 2; count of bases not matched to a gene: 6. CDR3 sequence: CASTKTGENYGYTF. As DNA, the CDR3 is TGTGCCAGCACCAAGACAGGGGAAAACTATGGCTACACCTTC.

The sample holds many counts of this clonotype. CDR3 nucleotide sequence: TGTGCCAGCAGCTTAGCGCTGGACACTGAAGCTTTCTTT. Translation: CASSLALDTEAFF. The gene calls are TRBV7-8 and TRBJ1-1; D is uncertain. This CDR3 is 13 amino acids long. CDR1 and CDR2 from the germline V gene are SGHVS and FQNEAQ. The V gene lost 0 bases and the J gene lost 3 bases, with 5 bases spanning the gap. The variable domain in full, completed from reference TRBV7-8 and TRBJ1-1, reads GAGVSQSPRYKVAKRGQDVALRCDPISGHVSLFWYQQALGQGPEFLTYFQNEAQLDKSGLPSDRFFAERPEGSVSTLKIQRTQQEDSAVYLCASSLALDTEAFFGQGTRLTVV.

This clonotype was detected many times. The rearrangement joins TRBV28 to TRBJ1-5; 10 nucleotides line up with TRBD1. This CDR3 is 17 amino acids long. Germline V gene data show CDR1 as MDHEN and CDR2 as SYDVKM. Unmatched junction bases numbered 10, after V lost 6 bases and J lost 2 bases. CDR3 sequence (DNA): TGTGCCAGCAGGGAGGGACAGGGGAGTTTTGGCAATCAGCCCCAGCATTTT. This translates into CASREGQGSFGNQPQHF.

The sample holds many counts of this clonotype. The chain links TRBV2 to TRBJ1-1, with a possible D match to TRBD1 (5 bases). This CDR3 contains 13 residues. Germline loops: CDR1 SNHLY, CDR2 FYNNEI. Trimming left V 8 bases short and J 1 base short, with 11 bases between. The CDR3 loop reads CASGGNKNTEAFF. CDR3 nucleotide sequence: TGTGCCAGCGGGGGAAACAAGAACACTGAAGCTTTCTTT.

This clonotype was seen ten or more times. The chain uses TRBV3-1 and TRBJ2-2, with 10 bases lining up with TRBD1. CDR3 length equals 15 residues. Germline V CDR1 and CDR2: LGHDT, YNNKEL (reference sequence). Losses at the gene ends were 4 bases for V and 7 bases for J; bases not matched to a gene: 6. In DNA form, the CDR3 reads TGTGCCAGCAGCCCTGGGACAGGGGTGCACGGGGAGCTGTTTTTT. It yields the protein CASSPGTGVHGELFF. Drawing the rest from reference TRBV3-1 and TRBJ2-2, the complete variable domain is DTAVSQTPKYLVTQMGNDKSIKCEQNLGHDTMYWYKQDSKKFLKIMFSYNNKELIINETVPNRFSPKSPDKAHLNLHINSLELGDSAVYFCASSPGTGVHGELFFGEGSRLTVL.

This clonotype has ten or more counts. The J gene is TRBJ2-1, the V gene TRBV7-3; the match to TRBD2 covers 11 bases. Germline values: CDR1 SGHTA, CDR2 FQGTGA. V lost 5 bases, J lost 10 bases, and 13 bases stayed unmatched. The CDR3 totals 16 residues. The CDR3 nucleotides read TGTGCCAGCAGCCCTATAGCGGGAGGGGCCAATCGGGAGCAGTTCTTC. It translates to CASSPIAGGANREQFF.

This clonotype has a count of ten or more. The V gene is TRBV6-1, the J gene TRBJ2-1; D ambiguous. V was cut by 7 bases and J by 4 bases, with 14 bases left in between. CDR1 is MNHNS and CDR2 is SASEGT in the germline V gene. This CDR3 contains 14 residues. DNA of the CDR3: TGTGCCAGCACCCCCCCACTTTCATACAATGAGCAGTTCTTC. It codes for CASTPPLSYNEQFF.

The chain carries TRBV4-1 and TRBJ2-7; D unresolved. This CDR3 region has 15 residues. Trimming removed 1 base from V and 1 base from J, with 11 bases in between. Germline CDR1 is MGHRA and CDR2 is YSYEKL. CDR3 nucleotides: TGCGCCAGCAGCCAAGGCGGAATGGGTTCCTACGAGCAGTACTTC. Amino acids: CASSQGGMGSYEQYF.

The chain uses TRBV4-1 and TRBJ2-1, with TRBD2 matching 13 bases. The CDR3 is 15 amino acids. V lost 7 bases and J lost 7; bases outside the gene matches: 7. Per germline, CDR1 MGHRA and CDR2 YSYEKL. Here the CDR3 DNA reads TGCGCCAGCACCCCCGGGACTAGCGGGATGAATGAGCAGTTCTTC. It codes for CASTPGTSGMNEQFF.

This clonotype turned up a few times. The gene calls are TRBV7-8 and TRBJ2-7; maybe TRBD1 (6 bases). V was shortened by 5 bases and J by 8 bases, with 13 bases between the two germline ends. Germline-derived CDR1 and CDR2 are SGHVS and FQNEAQ. The CDR3 runs to 12 residues. CDR3 sequence reads: CASSHRQAKQYF. In DNA, the CDR3 is TGTGCCAGCAGCCATCGACAGGCGAAGCAGTACTTC.

Worth noting for this clonotype: This may stem from a read error, because a much larger clone lies one nucleotide away. Lacking the conserved final phenylalanine or tryptophan, this CDR3 likely reflects a read error. The V call is TRBV3-1, the J call TRBJ1-1; D possibly corresponds to TRBD1 (6 bases). Germline V gives CDR1 LGHDT, CDR2 YNNKEL (reference sequence). This CDR3 comprises 12 residues. The germline V and J ends were trimmed by 6 bases and 1 base, with 6 bases remaining between them. The CDR3 spells CASRQGNTEAFI. CDR3 in DNA: TGTGCCAGCAGACAGGGGAACACTGAAGCTTTCATT.

The chain couples TRBV6-1 to TRBJ2-2; D is perhaps TRBD1 (6 bases). Germline CDR1 is MNHNS and CDR2 is SASEGT. The CDR3 sequence is 17 residues long. Trimming shortened V by 0 bases and J by 0 bases, and 11 bases separated the two germline ends. The CDR3 region is CASSEAWGPANTGELFF. The CDR3 DNA reads as TGTGCCAGCAGTGAAGCGTGGGGGCCAGCGAACACCGGGGAGCTGTTTTTT.

The gene calls are TRBV4-2 and TRBJ2-2; D is perhaps TRBD1 (5 bases). The V gene's germline CDR1 is LGHNA and CDR2 YNFKEQ. CDR3 size: 16 residues. Between the trimmed V and J ends, which lost 1 base and 2 bases, there was a span of 11 bases. The DNA for the CDR3 is TGTGCCAGCAGCCAAGTTCAAGGGGTAAACACCGGGGAGCTGTTTTTT. It yields the protein CASSQVQGVNTGELFF.

This clonotype was seen repeatedly, ten times or more. The gene calls are TRBV5-1 and TRBJ2-3; 7 nucleotides line up with TRBD1. The CDR3 contains 14 residues. V lost 2 bases and J lost 1; bases outside the gene matches: 1. Germline V gene data show CDR1 as SGHRS and CDR2 as YFSETQ. The CDR3 region is CASSFDRGTDTQYF. The CDR3 nucleotides are TGCGCCAGCAGCTTTGACAGGGGCACAGATACGCAGTATTTT.

This clonotype was detected only a few times. V usage is TRBV10-3 and J usage is TRBJ2-4; D is perhaps TRBD2 (5 bases). Looked up from germline, CDR1 is ENHRY and CDR2 is SYGVKD. Trimming removed 2 bases from V and 12 bases from J, with 14 bases in between. This CDR3 is built from 13 residues. DNA of the CDR3: TGTGCCATCAGTGAGATGGAGGACCGGGGTCAGTACTTC. Translating it yields CAISEMEDRGQYF.

A note on this clonotype: This clone may be a read error of a much larger clone one base away. This chain uses TRBV12-3 or TRBV12-4 with TRBJ1-6, with 7 bases aligning to TRBD1. This CDR3 has 17 residues. The CDR3 nucleotides are TGTGCCAGCACCAAGAACCCCGGGACAGCGTATAGTTCACCCCTCCACTTT. Translated: CASTKNPGTAYSSPLHF.

This clonotype has a count of ten or more. The chain links TRBV18 to TRBJ1-5; D remains ambiguous. The CDR3 consists of 13 residues. Germline assignment: CDR1 KGHSH and CDR2 LQKENI. With 5 bases removed from V and 3 bases from J, the gap between germline ends came to 8 bases. The CDR3 sequence: CASSGGFNQPQHF. In DNA, the CDR3 is TGTGCCAGCTCAGGTGGATTCAATCAGCCCCAGCATTTT.

This clonotype came up many times. The chain recombines TRBV3-1 with TRBJ2-2, with D hard to call. Trimming cost V 1 base and J 4 bases, with 4 bases left between them. Germline CDR1 and CDR2: LGHDT and YNNKEL (reference sequence). The CDR3 spans 13 residues. CDR3 nucleotide sequence: TGTGCCAGCAGCCAAGGCCGCACCGGGGAGCTGTTTTTT. It is translated as CASSQGRTGELFF. The variable domain in full, with the rest retrieved from reference TRBV3-1 and TRBJ2-2, is DTAVSQTPKYLVTQMGNDKSIKCEQNLGHDTMYWYKQDSKKFLKIMFSYNNKELIINETVPNRFSPKSPDKAHLNLHINSLELGDSAVYFCASSQGRTGELFFGEGSRLTVL.

In its sample, this clonotype was seen many times. The chain uses TRBV5-1 and TRBJ2-1; 12 nucleotides match TRBD2. V trimming: 2 bases; J trimming: 8 bases; junction bases outside the gene matches: 8. The CDR3 spans 16 residues. Germline CDR1 is SGHRS and CDR2 is YFSETQ. This CDR3 reads CASSFRLAGARDEQFF. The CDR3 DNA sequence: TGCGCCAGCAGCTTTCGACTAGCGGGAGCGAGGGATGAGCAGTTCTTC. Together with reference TRBV5-1 and TRBJ2-1, the CDR3 gives the full variable domain: KAGVTQTPRYLIKTRGQQVTLSCSPISGHRSVSWYQQTPGQGLQFLFEYFSETQRNKGNFPGRFSGRQFSNSRSEMNVSTLELGDSALYLCASSFRLAGARDEQFFGPGTRLTVL.

This clonotype was found many times. The chain links TRBV3-1 to TRBJ1-4, with D hard to call. V was trimmed by 0 bases and J by 11 bases, leaving 10 bases between them. Germline-derived CDR1 and CDR2 are LGHDT and YNNKEL (reference sequence). This CDR3 is 13 amino acids long. CDR3 sequence: CASSQDPFGKLFF. The DNA for the CDR3 is TGTGCCAGCAGCCAAGATCCCTTCGGGAAACTGTTTTTT.

This clonotype was counted ten times or more. The chain links TRBV12-3 or TRBV12-4 to TRBJ2-3; 12 nucleotides align to TRBD2. J lost 2 bases, V lost 5 bases, and 8 bases had no gene match. The CDR3 spans 17 residues. Here the CDR3 DNA reads TGTGCCAGCAGTCCTCGACTAGCGGGAGTAACCACAGATACGCAGTATTTT. It codes for CASSPRLAGVTTDTQYF.

The J gene is TRBJ2-7, the V gene TRBV7-3, with TRBD2 matching over 14 bases. CDR3 length equals 15 residues. V lost 5 bases, J lost 6 bases, and 6 bases stayed unmatched. Germline CDR1 is SGHTA and CDR2 is FQGTGA. The CDR3, as DNA: TGTGCCAGCAGCGCGGGACTAGCGGGAGCTACCGAGCAGTACTTC. It yields the protein CASSAGLAGATEQYF.

This clonotype was seen only a few times. The chain has TRBV5-4 and TRBJ2-1, with unresolved D. The V end lost 0 bases, the J end lost 3 bases, and 16 bases lay between the germline ends. The germline V gene has CDR1 SGHNT and CDR2 YYREEE (reference sequence). This CDR3 is built from 17 residues. CDR3 protein: CASSLGSGRPFYNEQFF. CDR3 sequence (DNA): TGTGCCAGCAGCTTGGGGTCGGGCAGGCCCTTCTACAATGAGCAGTTCTTC.

This clonotype was seen repeatedly, ten times or more. This chain joins TRBV28 and TRBJ2-2; TRBD1 matches 7 bases. V shed 6 bases and J 2 bases; nucleotides not matched to a gene: 9. The length of the CDR3 is 16 residues. The germline V gene encodes CDR1 MDHEN and CDR2 SYDVKM. CDR3 in DNA: TGTGCCAGCAGCCACACCGGGACAGCAAACACCGGGGAGCTGTTTTTT. Amino acid sequence: CASSHTGTANTGELFF.

CDR3 DNA sequence: TGCAGTGCCCGCCCCCCCCCCCTAGTTCAAGAGACCCAGTACTTC. It codes for CSARPPPLVQETQYF. The chain recombines TRBV20-1 with TRBJ2-5, with D unresolved. Germline V gives CDR1 DFQATT, CDR2 SNEGSKA (reference sequence). V lost 6 bases to trimming and J lost 2 bases, with 19 bases between them. The CDR3 is 15 amino acids.

The J gene is TRBJ1-2, the V gene TRBV9, with D possibly matching TRBD1 (6 bases). CDR1 and CDR2 from the germline V gene are SGDLS and YYNGEE. CDR3 size: 12 residues. Trimming stripped 7 bases from V and 4 bases from J, with 11 bases between. The CDR3 nucleotides read TGTGCCAGCGCGACAGGTTCCTATGGCTACACCTTC. It encodes CASATGSYGYTF.

Concerning this clonotype itself: A much bigger clone sits one base away, suggesting this may be a read error. V gene TRBV3-1 combines with J gene TRBJ2-5; D is unresolved. There are 12 residues in the CDR3. Germline values: CDR1 LGHDT, CDR2 YNNKEL (reference sequence). V gave up 0 bases and J gave up 5 bases, with 4 bases separating them. CDR3 DNA sequence: TGTGCCAGCAGCCAAGATTCGGAGACCCAGTACTTC. It encodes CASSQDSETQYF.